This paragraph covers one TCR beta chain sequence. No antigen is known for it. This record belongs to a study of early T cells in non-severe SARS-CoV-2 infection. Individual cDNA molecules were tagged with unique molecular identifiers. TCRdb itself ran the 5' RACE reads through MiXCR, one entry per CDR3 protein. The table includes about 25,000 distinct CDR3 sequences, 4.5% to 7% detected once. Overall study findings and caveats: VDJdb matches were skewed toward anti-spike CD8 T cell responses.

The CDR3 contains 14 residues. The germline CDR1 and CDR2 sequences are LGHDT and YNNKEL (reference sequence). V lost 1 base and J lost 6; bases outside the gene matches: 3. The sequence was collected from an adult who was a healthcare worker with PCR-confirmed SARS-CoV-2 infection or an uninfected control (not recorded which). The sequenced sample was whole blood. V gene TRBV3-1 combines with J gene TRBJ1-1, with TRBD1 identical over 9 bases. In DNA, the CDR3 is TGTGCCAGCAGCCAAGGGGACAGGGTCCCTGAAGCTTTCTTT. Translating gives CASSQGDRVPEAFF.